These T cell receptor beta chains were read from a single sample in a study of blood T cell repertoires in COVID-19. This table comes from immunoSEQ multiplex PCR, and its TCRdb copy is limited to in-frame clones, with some not included. The table has about 190,000 clones, 80% to 90% seen once; the top ten hold 5.1%. Sequences were obtained from peripheral blood. All receptors derive from a woman between 70 and 85 years old with active or convalescent COVID-19. The CDR3 runs from the conserved cysteine through the conserved F or W. D genes are given only for firm matches. Not all rows give a size; the values are once, few, many and, for expanded clones, a class.

V gene	J gene	D gene	clone size	CDR3 protein	CDR3 DNA
TRBV5-5	TRBJ2-1	TRBD2	-	CASSPKREPRGNEQFF	TGTGCCAGCAGCCCGAAGCGGGAGCCCCGAGGCAATGAGCAGTTCTTC
TRBV27	TRBJ2-7	TRBD1	-	CASSFLPLRGNEQYF	TGTGCCAGCAGTTTCCTGCCCCTCAGGGGGAACGAGCAGTACTTC
TRBV10-2	TRBJ2-1	TRBD2	-	CASSDGTSSYNEQFF	TGCGCCAGCAGTGACGGGACTAGCAGCTACAATGAGCAGTTCTTC
TRBV3-1/TRBV3-2	TRBJ2-3	TRBD2	-	CASSQDRLAGSDTQYF	TGTGCCAGCAGCCAAGATAGACTAGCGGGATCAGATACGCAGTATTTT
TRBV2	TRBJ2-7	-	many	CASLDGMSAYEQYF	TGTGCCAGCCTCGACGGGATGTCGGCCTACGAGCAGTACTTC
TRBV19	TRBJ1-1	-	-	CASSIQGSTEAFF	TGTGCCAGTAGTATTCAGGGGTCGACTGAAGCTTTCTTT
TRBV19	TRBJ1-3	TRBD1	-	CASRRDRERERGHSGNTIYF	TGTGCCAGTAGGAGGGACAGGGAAAGGGAACGCGGGCACTCTGGAAACACCATATATTTT
TRBV9	TRBJ2-1	TRBD2	few	CASSALAGVENEQFF	TGTGCCAGCAGCGCACTAGCGGGAGTTGAGAATGAGCAGTTCTTC
TRBV19	TRBJ1-5	TRBD1	few	CASSTGTGLGPQHF	TGTGCCAGTAGTACCGGGACAGGGTTAGGGCCCCAGCATTTT
TRBV11-2	TRBJ2-7	-	-	CASSLDLRGYEQYF	TGTGCCAGCAGCTTAGATCTAAGGGGCTACGAGCAGTACTTC
TRBV2	TRBJ2-5	TRBD1	-	CASRATGVETQYF	TGTGCCAGCAGGGCTACAGGGGTGGAGACCCAGTACTTC
TRBV2	TRBJ1-4	-	-	CASSEAGARGEKLFF	TGTGCCAGCAGTGAAGCAGGGGCTAGGGGTGAAAAACTGTTTTTT
TRBV10-1	TRBJ2-7	-	-	CASKNSEEDSYSEQYF	TGCGCCAGCAAGAATAGTGAAGAGGACTCTTACTCCGAGCAGTACTTC
TRBV7-3	TRBJ2-1	-	-	CASSPLGLADDEQFF	TGTGCCAGCAGCCCTCTCGGCCTAGCCGATGATGAGCAGTTCTTC
TRBV18	TRBJ2-2	TRBD2	-	CASSPPGLANTGELFF	TGTGCCAGCTCACCTCCGGGACTAGCAAACACCGGGGAGCTGTTTTTT
TRBV7-9	TRBJ1-3	TRBD1	-	CASLQQGAGNTIYF	TGTGCCAGCCTACAACAGGGGGCGGGAAACACCATATATTTT
TRBV28	TRBJ1-1	-	-	CASSLKGYSEAFF	TGTGCCAGCAGTTTAAAGGGGTACTCTGAAGCTTTCTTT
TRBV4-1	TRBJ2-7	-	-	CASSPVVSGYEQYF	TGCGCCAGCAGCCCGGTGGTAAGCGGGTACGAGCAGTACTTC
TRBV2	TRBJ1-2	TRBD1	-	CASSKDREYGYTF	TGTGCCAGCAGTAAAGACAGGGAATATGGCTACACCTTC
TRBV7-9	TRBJ1-1	-	-	CASSLTLNTEAFF	TGTGCCAGCAGCCTCACACTGAACACTGAAGCTTTCTTT
TRBV3-1/TRBV3-2	TRBJ2-1	TRBD2	-	CASSQDASGRLEQFF	TGTGCCAGCAGCCAAGATGCTAGCGGGAGGCTTGAGCAGTTCTTC
TRBV5-1	TRBJ1-1	-	once	CASSLSGRVNTEAFF	TGCGCCAGCAGCTTGAGTGGCAGGGTGAACACTGAAGCTTTCTTT
TRBV11-1	TRBJ2-3	-	-	CASSRPGETQYF	TGTGCCAGCAGCCGTCCGGGTGAGACGCAGTATTTT
TRBV23-1	TRBJ1-1	TRBD1	-	CASSLPPKTGSKRTEAFF	TGCGCCAGCAGTCTCCCGCCTAAGACAGGGAGTAAGCGGACTGAAGCTTTCTTT
TRBV20-1	TRBJ2-3	TRBD1	few	CSASAGTGGVLGESDTQYF	TGCAGTGCTAGTGCCGGGACAGGGGGCGTTCTAGGGGAGAGCGATACGCAGTATTTT